This T cell receptor beta chain was observed in a study of patients and donors after allogeneic stem cell transplantation. This clonotype was observed many times. TCRdb re-called the RT-PCR reads with MiXCR, one entry per CDR3 protein. The sample records 70,000 to 95,000 distinct CDR3 sequences, around 5% being singletons. J gave up 1 base and V 4 bases, and 12 bases lay outside the gene matches. This CDR3 comprises 19 residues. CDR1 LGHDT and CDR2 YNNKEL come from the germline V gene (reference sequence). This chain joins TRBV3-1 and TRBJ2-5, with 13 bases that match TRBD2. The sequencing input was blood, either unsorted or a sorted T cell fraction (not recorded which). The source is a human donor who was either an allogeneic HSCT recipient or a stem cell or donor lymphocyte infusion donor (not recorded which). It is not recorded whose cells these are; they may come from a transplant donor. CDR3 DNA sequence: TGTGCCAGCAGCCTGGGGACTAGCGGGGTCAGCGGACCCCAAGAGACCCAGTACTTC. Its protein is CASSLGTSGVSGPQETQYF.